This T cell receptor (beta chain) was sequenced in a study of shared clonotypes between healthy human individuals. Clones were sequenced by immunoSEQ multiplex PCR, and TCRdb holds only the in-frame ones, with some missing. The table records 2 million to 2.5 million clones, approximately 95% of them present only once. V shed 4 bases and J shed 1 base, with 14 bases lying between them. In germline, CDR1 is ENHRY, CDR2 SYGVKD. The CDR3 covers 16 residues. Specimen: naive CD4+ T cells from PBMCs. Documented subset: CD45RA+ positively selected. The J gene is TRBJ2-1, the V gene TRBV10-3; a possible D gene is TRBD1 (5 bases). This clonotype was sampled from a man between 18 and 35 years old in good health. Some clones in this sample may be carry-over from other donors' samples. The CDR3 spells CAISAQQVWSYNEQFF. The CDR3 nucleotides read TGTGCCATCAGTGCGCAACAGGTTTGGTCCTACAATGAGCAGTTCTTC.